Shown below are 17 T cell receptor beta chains from a single sample sequenced in a study of blood T cell repertoires in COVID-19. The protocol was immunoSEQ multiplex PCR, while the TCRdb copy is restricted to in-frame clones and leaves out a portion. The profile shows tens of thousands of clones, around 72% of them singletons. The sequenced sample was peripheral blood. Receptor source: a human donor with acute or convalescent COVID-19. The donor label of this sample is uncertain.

This clone was seen a handful of times. V usage is TRBV4-2 and J usage is TRBJ1-1; D call uncertain. The germline gives CDR1 LGHNA, CDR2 YNFKEQ. CDR3 length: 16 amino acids. The V end was cut by 0 bases, the J end by 1 base, with 12 bases between. The CDR3 reads CASSQDSGGRNTEAFF. CDR3 nucleotides: TGTGCCAGCAGCCAAGATTCAGGTGGCAGGAACACTGAAGCTTTCTTT.

This clone has a handful of counts. This chain joins TRBV6-5 and TRBJ2-7; 9 bases fit TRBD1. The V and J ends lost 8 bases and 1 base, in that order; junction bases with no gene match: 6. The CDR3 contains 14 residues. CDR1 and CDR2 from the germline V gene are MNHEY and SVGAGI. The CDR3 coding sequence is TGTGCCAGCCGACGGACAGGGGATTCCTACGAGCAGTACGTC. Translated: CASRRTGDSYEQYV.

The CDR3 sequence is CASSSGRRDYGYTF. The CDR3 nucleotides read TGTGCCAGCAGTTCCGGTCGGAGGGACTATGGCTACACCTTC. The chain has TRBV28 and TRBJ1-2; D is unclear. The ends were cut back, 4 bases at V and 3 bases at J, with 12 bases in the middle. The CDR3 is 14 amino acids. CDR1 and CDR2 (germline): MDHEN, SYDVKM.

In this sample, this clone turned up a few times. V usage is TRBV19 and J usage is TRBJ1-1; D gene unclear. Per the germline V gene, CDR1 is LNHDA and CDR2 is SQIVND (reference sequence). Trimming took 2 bases from V and 8 from J, leaving 12 bases between them. The CDR3 runs 13 residues. The CDR3 is CASSITGGAEAFF. CDR3 nucleotide sequence: TGTGCCAGTAGTATAACGGGAGGAGCCGAAGCTTTCTTT.

The CDR3, as DNA: TGTGCCAGTAGTGGGGATCGGACAGGGGGCTACGAGCAGTACTTC. As protein: CASSGDRTGGYEQYF. This chain joins TRBV19 and TRBJ2-7; TRBD1 matches 10 bases. The germline gives CDR1 LNHDA, CDR2 SQIVND (reference sequence). The CDR3 has 15 amino acids. Trimming removed 5 bases from V and 3 bases from J; junction bases left unmatched: 7.

The chain couples TRBV6-5 to TRBJ2-7; TRBD2 aligns across 10 bases. The CDR3 consists of 15 residues. The ends lost 4 bases at V and 0 bases at J; junction bases unmatched: 3. Looked up from germline, CDR1 is MNHEY and CDR2 is SVGAGI. The CDR3 region is CASSSRTSGSYEQYF. CDR3 bases: TGTGCCAGCAGTTCCCGGACTAGCGGCTCCTACGAGCAGTACTTC.

V gene TRBV3-1 (or the pseudogene TRBV3-2) combines with J gene TRBJ1-2; D is unclear. Germline V gene data show CDR1 as LGHDT and CDR2 as YNNKEL (reference sequence). The CDR3 covers 16 residues. V gave up 2 bases and J gave up 8 bases, with 21 bases separating them. DNA for the CDR3: TGTGCCAGCAGCCAAAAGAAGGCTGTCGGCGACGGGGGCTACACCTTC. Translation gives CASSQKKAVGDGGYTF.

This clone was detected only a few times. The chain carries TRBV28 and TRBJ1-6; D is unclear. Germline CDR1 MDHEN, CDR2 SYDVKM. Trimming shortened V by 2 bases and J by 8 bases, and 4 bases separated the two germline ends. This CDR3 region has 12 residues. The CDR3 sequence: CASSLRDSPLHF. CDR3 DNA sequence: TGTGCCAGCAGTTTACGGGATTCACCCCTCCACTTT.

This chain uses TRBV28 with TRBJ1-2, with D unclear. Trimming cost V 7 bases and J 4 bases, with 7 bases left between them. The germline V gene encodes CDR1 MDHEN and CDR2 SYDVKM. The CDR3 loop spans 11 amino acids. The CDR3 here is CASKRGYGYTF. The CDR3 DNA is TGTGCCAGCAAACGGGGCTATGGCTACACCTTC.

The chain joins TRBV27 to TRBJ2-1; D is ambiguous. The V end lost 6 bases, the J end lost 9 bases, and 15 bases lay between the germline ends. CDR1 is MNHEY, CDR2 SMNVEV, per germline (reference sequence). CDR3 size: 13 residues. This CDR3 is CASRPTSTIEQFF. As DNA, the CDR3 is TGTGCCAGCAGGCCTACTTCTACTATTGAGCAGTTCTTC.

The V call is TRBV25-1, the J call TRBJ1-4, with 11 bases fitting TRBD1. Germline CDR1 is MGHDK and CDR2 is SYGVNS. CDR3 length: 15 amino acids. V trimming: 2 bases; J trimming: 11 bases; junction bases outside the gene matches: 7. CDR3: CASSERTGGAEKLFF. In DNA, the CDR3 is TGTGCCAGCAGTGAAAGGACAGGGGGCGCGGAGAAACTGTTTTTT.

The chain recombines TRBV20-1 with TRBJ2-1, with 13 nucleotides matching TRBD2. CDR1 DFQATT and CDR2 SNEGSKA come from the germline V gene (reference sequence). J lost 9 bases, V lost 5 bases, and 7 bases had no gene match. The CDR3 runs to 14 residues. DNA for the CDR3: TGCAGTGCTGGTGGACTAGCGGGAGTTGGTGAGCAGTTCTTC. Translation gives CSAGGLAGVGEQFF.

The chain links TRBV7-9 to TRBJ1-6, with D possibly TRBD1 on 5 matching bases. Per germline, CDR1 SEHNR and CDR2 FQNEAQ (reference sequence). V lost 1 base and J 10 bases, leaving 14 bases between the germline ends. This CDR3 is 15 amino acids long. The CDR3, as DNA: TGTGCCAGCAGCTTAGACGGGGGGTCGCGCTCACCCCTCCACTTT. Translated: CASSLDGGSRSPLHF.

The V call is TRBV10-3, the J call TRBJ2-2; 11 bases are shared with TRBD1. J lost 5 bases, V lost 6 bases, and 14 bases had no gene match. Germline lookup yields CDR1 ENHRY and CDR2 SYGVKD. The CDR3 is made up of 18 amino acids. The CDR3 bases are TGTGCCATCAGCCCGATGGTGGGACAGGGGGGGCGGACCGGGGAGCTGTTTTTT. Protein sequence: CAISPMVGQGGRTGELFF.

This sequence joins TRBV19 and TRBJ2-7, with 9 bases matching TRBD1. The CDR3 is made up of 13 amino acids. Germline values: CDR1 LNHDA, CDR2 SQIVND (reference sequence). V lost 5 bases and J lost 2; bases outside the gene matches: 1. CDR3 DNA: TGTGCCAGTAGTGACAGGGGGGCCTACGAGCAGTACTTC. This translates into CASSDRGAYEQYF.

The V gene is TRBV7-3, the J gene TRBJ2-1; 8 positions match TRBD2. The CDR3 has 16 amino acids. J gave up 1 base and V 5 bases, and 7 bases lay outside the gene matches. Germline V gene lookup returns CDR1 SGHTA and CDR2 FQGTGA. Here the CDR3 reads CASSPGTSFSYNEQFF. The CDR3 DNA sequence: TGTGCCAGCAGCCCGGGGACTAGTTTTTCCTACAATGAGCAGTTCTTC. Variable domain in full (rest from reference TRBV7-3 and TRBJ2-1): GAGVSQTPSNKVTEKGKYVELRCDPISGHTALYWYRQSLGQGPEFLIYFQGTGAADDSGLPNDRFFAVRPEGSVSTLKIQRTERGDSAVYLCASSPGTSFSYNEQFFGPGTRLTVL.

This chain uses TRBV6-5 with TRBJ1-4; a possible D gene is TRBD1 (6 bases). The germline gives CDR1 MNHEY, CDR2 SVGAGI. With 10 bases removed from V and 2 bases from J, the gap between germline ends came to 11 bases. CDR3 size: 13 residues. The CDR3 nucleotides are TGTGCCATTTTACAGGGTACTAATGAAAAACTGTTTTTT. Protein: CAILQGTNEKLFF.